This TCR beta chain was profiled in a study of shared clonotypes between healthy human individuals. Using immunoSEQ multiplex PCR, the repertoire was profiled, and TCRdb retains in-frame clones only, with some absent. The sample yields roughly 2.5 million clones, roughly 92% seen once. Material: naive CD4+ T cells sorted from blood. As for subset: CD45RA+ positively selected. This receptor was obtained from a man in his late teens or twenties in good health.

CDR3 residues: CASSTPGPGFNEKLFF. As DNA, the CDR3 is TGTGCCAGCAGCACCCCGGGGCCGGGATTTAATGAAAAACTGTTTTTT. The V call is TRBV6-6, the J call TRBJ1-4; D is possibly TRBD1 (5 bases). Germline CDR1 MNHNY, CDR2 SVGAGI (reference sequence). V lost 6 bases and J lost 4, with 18 bases in between. The CDR3 consists of 16 residues.